The rows below give T cell receptor beta chains drawn from one sample of a study of identical twins. TCRdb re-derived calls from the 5' RACE reads in MiXCR, one entry per CDR3 protein. The table records about 890,000 distinct CDR3 sequences, approximately 13% of them present only once. These records were also assigned to another study, of yellow fever vaccine responses in identical twins.

Specimen: PBMCs. The receptor source for this set is a woman aged 18-29 years in good health. The CDR3 runs from the conserved cysteine through the conserved F or W. The D gene is left open where the match is weak. Size values are once, few and many counts, or a class for expanded clones, and some rows have none.

CDR3aa: CASSQSPGNQPQHF
CDR3nt: TGTGCCAGCAGTCAGAGTCCGGGCAATCAGCCCCAGCATTTT
v_gene: TRBV6-1
abundance: few
j_gene: TRBJ1-5
d_gene: .

CDR3aa: CASSRSGEFYEQYF
CDR3nt: TGTGCCAGCAGTCGGTCAGGGGAGTTCTACGAGCAGTACTTC
v_gene: TRBV27
abundance: .
j_gene: TRBJ2-7
d_gene: .

CDR3aa: CASSYPPGTSGSYEQYF
CDR3nt: TGTGCCAGCAGTTACCCGCCCGGGACTAGCGGGAGTTACGAGCAGTACTTC
v_gene: TRBV6-5
abundance: .
j_gene: TRBJ2-7
d_gene: TRBD2

CDR3aa: CSVVGVDSSYNEQFF
CDR3nt: TGCAGCGTTGTCGGGGTGGACAGCTCCTACAATGAGCAGTTCTTC
v_gene: TRBV29-1
abundance: .
j_gene: TRBJ2-1
d_gene: .

CDR3aa: CSASGTKTEQYF
CDR3nt: TGCAGTGCTAGCGGGACAAAGACCGAGCAGTACTTC
v_gene: TRBV20-1
abundance: many
j_gene: TRBJ2-7
d_gene: .

CDR3aa: CASSIDRASSYNEQFF
CDR3nt: TGTGCCAGCAGCATCGACAGGGCCAGCTCCTACAATGAGCAGTTCTTC
v_gene: TRBV7-4
abundance: .
j_gene: TRBJ2-1
d_gene: TRBD1

CDR3aa: CASIGVNTGELFF
CDR3nt: TGTGCCAGTATCGGAGTGAACACCGGGGAGCTGTTTTTT
v_gene: TRBV19
abundance: few
j_gene: TRBJ2-2
d_gene: .

CDR3aa: CASQPGGLHEQYF
CDR3nt: TGCGCCAGTCAACCGGGAGGATTGCACGAGCAGTACTTC
v_gene: TRBV5-1
abundance: .
j_gene: TRBJ2-7
d_gene: TRBD2

CDR3aa: CASSPFVAGEYTQYF
CDR3nt: TGTGCCAGCTCACCATTTGTCGCCGGGGAGTATACGCAGTATTTT
v_gene: TRBV18
abundance: few
j_gene: TRBJ2-3
d_gene: .

CDR3aa: CAISVSPNQPQHF
CDR3nt: TGTGCCATCAGTGTGTCTCCTAATCAGCCCCAGCATTTT
v_gene: TRBV10-3
abundance: many
j_gene: TRBJ1-5
d_gene: .